Presented here are 12 T cell receptor beta chains from one specimen sequenced in a study of neurological immune-mediated disorders. TCRdb ran MiXCR on the 5' RACE reads and lists one entry per CDR3 protein. The data show tens of thousands of distinct CDR3 sequences, 9% to 14% seen once. The sequenced sample consisted of PBMCs. All receptors come from a woman aged 55-75 years in good health.

This clonotype came up many times. The chain has TRBV5-5 and TRBJ1-1, with D unclear. This CDR3 has 14 amino acids. Trimming removed 4 bases at V and 4 bases at J, with 14 bases between. In germline, CDR1 is SGHKS, CDR2 YYEKEE (reference sequence). CDR3 protein: CASSRMRHATEAFF. The CDR3, as DNA: TGTGCCAGCAGCCGAATGAGACACGCCACTGAAGCTTTCTTT.

In regard to this clonotype: Since a much larger clone is just one base distant, this may be a read error. The chain uses TRBV19 and TRBJ1-5; the D is unclear. Trimming took 6 bases from V and 3 from J, leaving 15 bases between them. The CDR3 spans 15 residues. CDR1 and CDR2 (germline): LNHDA, SQIVND (reference sequence). The CDR3 region is CASRFGGENNQPQHF. For the CDR3, the DNA is TGTGCCAGTAGATTCGGCGGGGAGAACAATCAGCCCCAGCATTTT.

This clonotype counts as medium-sized (0.01 to 0.1%). The chain employs TRBV12-3 or TRBV12-4 and TRBJ1-1, with D perhaps matching TRBD1 (5 bases). This CDR3 has 18 amino acids. V lost 1 base and J lost 0, with 18 bases in between. The CDR3 reads CASSLDQTRGVLNTEAFF. In DNA form, the CDR3 reads TGTGCCAGCAGTTTAGATCAGACGCGAGGGGTTCTGAACACTGAAGCTTTCTTT.

This clonotype appeared many times. The CDR3 bases are TGTGCCAGCAGTTACAGGACTAGCGGGGGAGATACGCAGTATTTT. Translation: CASSYRTSGGDTQYF. V and J are TRBV6-5 and TRBJ2-3; 13 nucleotides align to TRBD2. CDR1 is MNHEY, CDR2 SVGAGI, per germline. The CDR3 loop spans 15 amino acids. The V segment lost 2 bases and the J segment 5 bases; nucleotides outside the gene matches: 1.

In the case of this clonotype: A junction boundary mismatches the germline segment, possibly from a read error. The chain uses TRBV28 and TRBJ2-3, with 14 bases identical to TRBD2. Germline V lookup: CDR1 MDHEN, CDR2 SYDVKM. This CDR3 region has 19 residues. The CDR3 protein is CASSPTGTSGGGSTDTQYF. The DNA for the CDR3 is TGCGCCAGCAGTCCAACCGGGACTAGCGGGGGTGGAAGCACAGATACGCAGTATTTT. Based on the CDR3 plus reference TRBV28 and TRBJ2-3, the full variable domain is DVKVTQSSRYLVKRTGEKVFLECVQDMDHENMFWYRQDPGLGLRLIYFSYDVKMKEKGDIPEGYSVSREKKERFSLILESASTNQTSMYLCASSPTGTSGGGSTDTQYFGPGTRLTVL.

This clonotype was seen many times. V is TRBV20-1 and J is TRBJ2-7; the match to TRBD2 covers 8 bases. The trim removed 3 bases at V and 4 bases at J, leaving 11 bases unmatched. This CDR3 has 15 residues. CDR1 DFQATT and CDR2 SNEGSKA come from the germline V gene (reference sequence). This chain's CDR3 is CSASQVAGPIYEQYF. The CDR3 nucleotides are TGCAGTGCTAGCCAGGTAGCGGGGCCCATTTACGAGCAGTACTTC.

This clonotype was found many times. The V gene is TRBV6-5, the J gene TRBJ1-1; TRBD1 agrees at 8 bases. V gave up 5 bases and J gave up 0 bases; unmatched junction bases: 5. This CDR3 has 15 amino acids. Germline CDR1 reads MNHEY; CDR2 reads SVGAGI. CDR3 protein: CASSLRTGLNTEAFF. For the CDR3, the DNA is TGTGCCAGCAGTCTAAGGACAGGGCTGAACACTGAAGCTTTCTTT.

Many counts were recorded for this clonotype. This chain connects TRBV29-1 to TRBJ2-7; 7 bases are a match to TRBD1. CDR1 and CDR2 from the germline V gene are SQVTM and ANQGSEA. The junction had 4 bases not matched to a gene; V was cut back by 2 bases and J by 0 bases. This CDR3 region has 14 residues. Written as DNA, the CDR3 is TGCAGCGTTGAACACAGGGGTAGCTCCTACGAGCAGTACTTC. Its translation: CSVEHRGSSYEQYF.

This clonotype was seen many times. The genes are TRBV6-5 and TRBJ2-3; possible D gene TRBD1, 5 bases. V was shortened by 10 bases and J by 3 bases, with 8 bases between the two germline ends. The CDR3 contains 11 residues. Germline-derived CDR1 and CDR2 are MNHEY and SVGAGI. CDR3 sequence reads: CANRKTDTQYF. For the CDR3, the DNA is TGTGCCAACAGGAAGACAGATACGCAGTATTTT.

This clonotype came up many times. This chain uses TRBV20-1 with TRBJ2-1; D is possibly TRBD2 (5 bases). Germline V lookup: CDR1 DFQATT, CDR2 SNEGSKA (reference sequence). Trimming pared 2 bases from V and 2 bases from J, leaving 13 bases between. The CDR3 covers 15 residues. CDR3 sequence (DNA): TGCAGTGCTAGACCCTCAGGACTGGCCTACAATGAGCAGTTCTTC. Translation: CSARPSGLAYNEQFF.

This clonotype was detected many times. The J gene is TRBJ2-5, the V gene TRBV7-2; D remains unclear. Trimming shortened V by 1 base and J by 5 bases, and 8 bases separated the two germline ends. From germline, CDR1 is SGHTA and CDR2 FQGNSA. The CDR3 is made up of 13 amino acids. The CDR3 DNA reads TGTGCCAGCAGCTTAGAACCCCGGGAGACCCAGTACTTC. It encodes CASSLEPRETQYF. The variable domain in full, with the rest retrieved from reference TRBV7-2 and TRBJ2-5, is GAGVSQSPSNKVTEKGKDVELRCDPISGHTALYWYRQSLGQGLEFLIYFQGNSAPDKSGLPSDRFSAERTGGSVSTLTIQRTQQEDSAVYLCASSLEPRETQYFGPGTRLLVL.

At least ten counts were recorded for this clonotype. The rearrangement joins TRBV12-3 or TRBV12-4 to TRBJ2-3, with D possibly matching TRBD1 (6 bases). Trimming removed 6 bases at V and 6 bases at J, with 7 bases between. CDR3 length equals 11 residues. CDR3 coding DNA: TGTGCCAGCAGCGACAGGGATACGCAGTATTTT. The encoded protein is CASSDRDTQYF.